This entry concerns a single T cell receptor beta chain. The data stem from a study of shared clonotypes between healthy human individuals. Sequencing was performed with immunoSEQ multiplex PCR; in TCRdb, only in-frame clones are kept and a portion is missing. The repertoire holds roughly 600,000 clones, with 95% to 98% as singletons. Naive CD8 cells lacked CD45RO and underwent positive selection for CCR7, leaving out terminally differentiated effector memory CD45RA+ cells. Germline CDR1 is PRHDT and CDR2 is FYEKMQ (reference sequence). The CDR3 spans 14 residues. Trimming removed 0 bases at V and 4 bases at J, with 9 bases between.

This chain joins TRBV13 and TRBJ2-5; no clear D. Source material: naive CD8+ T cells sorted from blood. This TCR derives from a young man in good health. The CDR3 bases are TGTGCCAGCAGCTTAGGCCTTGCTTCAGAGACCCAGTACTTC. This codes for CASSLGLASETQYF.